The 17 T cell receptor beta chains below were found in one sample sequenced in a study of T cell repertoires in cytomegalovirus infection. Each CDR3 protein is one row after TCRdb ran MiXCR on the reads. Here the sample spans over 300,000 distinct CDR3 sequences, 15% to 20% being singletons. Sequencing was performed on PBMCs. The receptors derive from a human donor in good health (CMV status not recorded). Some clones in this sample may be carry-over from other donors' samples.

The table lists this clonotype with a few counts. The rearrangement links TRBV6-6 to TRBJ2-7; perhaps TRBD2 as D (5 bases). The CDR3 covers 13 residues. The V end lost 4 bases, the J end lost 3 bases, and 10 bases lay between the germline ends. Germline V lookup: CDR1 MNHNY, CDR2 SVGAGI (reference sequence). CDR3 sequence reads: CASSSRGGYEQYF. CDR3 bases: TGTGCCAGCAGTTCGAGAGGAGGCTACGAGCAGTACTTC.

This clonotype was counted a few times. The gene calls are TRBV2 and TRBJ1-1; TRBD1 aligns across 10 bases. The CDR3 is 13 residues long. Germline loops: CDR1 SNHLY, CDR2 FYNNEI. Germline trimming cut 9 bases from V and 4 bases from J; bases unmatched to any gene: 5. The CDR3 loop reads CASAGTGATEAFF. The CDR3 DNA sequence: TGTGCCAGTGCCGGGACAGGGGCCACTGAAGCTTTCTTT.

A note on this clonotype: A much larger clone differs by one base, so this may be a read error. The chain joins TRBV29-1 to TRBJ2-5; D assignment may be TRBD1 or TRBD2 (5 bases each). The CDR3 runs 13 residues. The germline gives CDR1 SQVTM, CDR2 ANQGSEA. Written as DNA, the CDR3 is TGCAGCGTCGAAGGGACCTATCGGGAGACCCAGTACTTC. It encodes CSVEGTYRETQYF.

The chain couples TRBV27 to TRBJ2-7, with D possibly being TRBD2 (6 bases). The CDR3 length is 15 residues. Germline CDR1 reads MNHEY; CDR2 reads SMNVEV (reference sequence). V lost 6 bases and J 4 bases, leaving 19 bases between the germline ends. The CDR3 region is CASRAWGGDIYEQYF. CDR3 coding DNA: TGTGCCAGCAGAGCCTGGGGCGGGGATATATACGAGCAGTACTTC.

This clonotype showed up many times. J is TRBJ1-3 and V is TRBV7-2; D gene ambiguous. Germline V gene data show CDR1 as SGHTA and CDR2 as FQGNSA. Trimming stripped 5 bases from V and 0 bases from J, with 8 bases between. The CDR3 length is 14 residues. The CDR3 DNA reads TGTGCCAGCAGCAAACTCGTCTCTGGAAACACCATATATTTT. Amino acids: CASSKLVSGNTIYF. Combining the CDR3 with reference TRBV7-2 and TRBJ1-3 gives the whole variable domain GAGVSQSPSNKVTEKGKDVELRCDPISGHTALYWYRQSLGQGLEFLIYFQGNSAPDKSGLPSDRFSAERTGGSVSTLTIQRTQQEDSAVYLCASSKLVSGNTIYFGEGSWLTVV.

This clonotype was seen a few times. The chain couples TRBV6-1 to TRBJ1-1; a weak D match, TRBD1 (5 bases). Germline V lookup: CDR1 MNHNS, CDR2 SASEGT. V shed 7 bases and J shed 0 bases, with 9 bases lying between them. The CDR3 covers 13 residues. The CDR3 nucleotides read TGTGCCAGCACGACAGTTCTGAACACTGAAGCTTTCTTT. Protein product: CASTTVLNTEAFF.

This clonotype was found a few times. J is TRBJ1-6 and V is TRBV23-1; TRBD1 matches 7 bases. TRBV23-1 belongs to the ORF category, with a function that is uncertain. The V and J ends lost 6 bases and 3 bases, in that order; junction bases with no gene match: 23. The CDR3 spans 21 residues. The CDR3 is CASSHGEGDRPFPYYNSPLHF. CDR3 in DNA: TGCGCCAGCAGCCATGGCGAAGGGGACAGACCCTTCCCTTACTATAATTCACCCCTCCACTTT.

Notes on this clonotype: A much larger clone lies one base from this, so it may be a read error. This chain uses TRBV27 with TRBJ1-5, with a possible D match to TRBD1 (6 bases). The CDR3 runs 16 residues. Germline CDR1 is MNHEY and CDR2 is SMNVEV (reference sequence). The CDR3: CATSSQGFRHDQPQHF. CDR3 in DNA: TGTGCCACCAGTAGCCAGGGGTTCCGTCATGATCAGCCCCAGCATTTT.

V usage is TRBV20-1 and J usage is TRBJ2-5; the match to TRBD1 covers 7 bases. With V trimmed by 4 bases and J by 1 base, 12 bases remained unmatched. Germline CDR1 DFQATT, CDR2 SNEGSKA (reference sequence). The CDR3 extends over 16 amino acids. Here the CDR3 DNA reads TGCAGTGCTATTACAGGGGTAGCGATACTCCAAGAGACCCAGTACTTC. Its translation: CSAITGVAILQETQYF.

This clonotype was counted ten times or more. The V and J genes are TRBV7-8 and TRBJ1-4, with a weak D call TRBD1 (5 bases). V lost 5 bases, J lost 8 bases, and 9 bases lay in between. The germline CDR1 and CDR2 sequences are SGHVS and FQNEAQ. The CDR3 is 12 amino acids. The CDR3 protein is CASSAGGEKLFF. The CDR3 DNA reads TGTGCCAGCAGCGCCGGGGGGGAAAAACTGTTTTTT.

This clonotype was found many times. The gene calls are TRBV7-6 and TRBJ2-5, with 8 bases identical to TRBD2. CDR3 size: 17 residues. CDR1 is SGHVS, CDR2 FNYEAQ, per germline. The ends lost 3 bases at V and 2 bases at J; junction bases unmatched: 11. The CDR3 DNA reads TGTGCCAGCAGCTTGAGGTCCACTAGCGGATATCAAGAGACCCAGTACTTC. Translation: CASSLRSTSGYQETQYF.

The J gene is TRBJ1-1, the V gene TRBV6-5; D remains ambiguous. The CDR3 spans 15 residues. The V gene's germline CDR1 is MNHEY and CDR2 SVGAGI. V lost 0 bases to trimming and J lost 0 bases, with 8 bases between them. In nucleotides, the CDR3 is TGTGCCAGCAGTTACTCATGGACCTTGAACACTGAAGCTTTCTTT. It codes for CASSYSWTLNTEAFF.

This clonotype was counted at least ten times. This chain uses TRBV10-3 with TRBJ1-1, with 7 bases fitting TRBD1. Germline assignment: CDR1 ENHRY and CDR2 SYGVKD. V lost 6 bases, J lost 4 bases, and 8 bases stayed unmatched. The CDR3 length is 14 residues. The CDR3 coding sequence is TGTGCCATCAGCTCCGGGACAGTTCTCACTGAAGCTTTCTTT. Residues: CAISSGTVLTEAFF.

The chain combines TRBV7-2 with TRBJ1-1, with D hard to call. In germline, CDR1 is SGHTA, CDR2 FQGNSA. CDR3 length equals 17 residues. V gave up 6 bases and J gave up 0 bases, with 20 bases separating them. This CDR3 reads CASRKRIFGDMNTEAFF. CDR3 bases: TGTGCCAGCAGAAAACGGATATTTGGGGATATGAACACTGAAGCTTTCTTT. The variable domain in full, completed from reference TRBV7-2 and TRBJ1-1, reads GAGVSQSPSNKVTEKGKDVELRCDPISGHTALYWYRQSLGQGLEFLIYFQGNSAPDKSGLPSDRFSAERTGGSVSTLTIQRTQQEDSAVYLCASRKRIFGDMNTEAFFGQGTRLTVV.

This clonotype was seen only a few times. The chain joins TRBV10-2 to TRBJ1-1; D unclear. The CDR3 spans 14 residues. V gave up 10 bases and J gave up 7 bases, with 22 bases separating them. The germline V gene encodes CDR1 WSHSY and CDR2 SAAADI. This CDR3 reads CATLRNPEGGEAFF. For the CDR3, the DNA is TGCGCCACCCTCAGGAACCCCGAAGGCGGTGAAGCTTTCTTT.

Many counts were recorded for this clonotype. The rearrangement joins TRBV7-6 to TRBJ2-2, with TRBD2 as a possible D gene (6 bases). Between the trimmed V and J ends, which lost 1 base and 0 bases, there was a span of 12 bases. The CDR3 loop spans 17 amino acids. Germline values: CDR1 SGHVS, CDR2 FNYEAQ. CDR3 amino acids: CASSLETGGANTGELFF. As DNA, the CDR3 is TGTGCCAGCAGCTTAGAAACCGGGGGAGCGAACACCGGGGAGCTGTTTTTT.

This clonotype was counted ten times or more. The chain has TRBV7-9 and TRBJ1-4; D is undetermined. The CDR3 extends over 15 amino acids. From germline, CDR1 is SEHNR and CDR2 FQNEAQ (reference sequence). Trimming took off 1 base at V and 7 bases at J, with 13 bases between the two ends. CDR3 sequence: CASSLGEIGPEKLFF. The DNA for the CDR3 is TGTGCCAGCAGCTTAGGGGAGATAGGACCTGAAAAACTGTTTTTT.